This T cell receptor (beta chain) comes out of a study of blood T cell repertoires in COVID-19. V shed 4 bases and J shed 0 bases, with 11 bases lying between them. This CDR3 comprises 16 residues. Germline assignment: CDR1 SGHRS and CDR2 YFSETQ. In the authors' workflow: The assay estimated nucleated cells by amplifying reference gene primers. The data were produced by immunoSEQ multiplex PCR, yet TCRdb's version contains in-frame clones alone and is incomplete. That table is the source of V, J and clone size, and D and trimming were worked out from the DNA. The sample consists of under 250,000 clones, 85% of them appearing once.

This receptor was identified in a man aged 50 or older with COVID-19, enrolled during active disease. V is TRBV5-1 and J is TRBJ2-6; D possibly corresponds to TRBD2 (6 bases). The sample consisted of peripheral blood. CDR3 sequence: CASSPGLSSGANVLTF. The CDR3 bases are TGCGCCAGCAGCCCGGGACTCAGCTCTGGGGCCAACGTCCTGACTTTC. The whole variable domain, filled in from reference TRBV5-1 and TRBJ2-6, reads KAGVTQTPRYLIKTRGQQVTLSCSPISGHRSVSWYQQTPGQGLQFLFEYFSETQRNKGNFPGRFSGRQFSNSRSEMNVSTLELGDSALYLCASSPGLSSGANVLTFGAGSRLTVL.